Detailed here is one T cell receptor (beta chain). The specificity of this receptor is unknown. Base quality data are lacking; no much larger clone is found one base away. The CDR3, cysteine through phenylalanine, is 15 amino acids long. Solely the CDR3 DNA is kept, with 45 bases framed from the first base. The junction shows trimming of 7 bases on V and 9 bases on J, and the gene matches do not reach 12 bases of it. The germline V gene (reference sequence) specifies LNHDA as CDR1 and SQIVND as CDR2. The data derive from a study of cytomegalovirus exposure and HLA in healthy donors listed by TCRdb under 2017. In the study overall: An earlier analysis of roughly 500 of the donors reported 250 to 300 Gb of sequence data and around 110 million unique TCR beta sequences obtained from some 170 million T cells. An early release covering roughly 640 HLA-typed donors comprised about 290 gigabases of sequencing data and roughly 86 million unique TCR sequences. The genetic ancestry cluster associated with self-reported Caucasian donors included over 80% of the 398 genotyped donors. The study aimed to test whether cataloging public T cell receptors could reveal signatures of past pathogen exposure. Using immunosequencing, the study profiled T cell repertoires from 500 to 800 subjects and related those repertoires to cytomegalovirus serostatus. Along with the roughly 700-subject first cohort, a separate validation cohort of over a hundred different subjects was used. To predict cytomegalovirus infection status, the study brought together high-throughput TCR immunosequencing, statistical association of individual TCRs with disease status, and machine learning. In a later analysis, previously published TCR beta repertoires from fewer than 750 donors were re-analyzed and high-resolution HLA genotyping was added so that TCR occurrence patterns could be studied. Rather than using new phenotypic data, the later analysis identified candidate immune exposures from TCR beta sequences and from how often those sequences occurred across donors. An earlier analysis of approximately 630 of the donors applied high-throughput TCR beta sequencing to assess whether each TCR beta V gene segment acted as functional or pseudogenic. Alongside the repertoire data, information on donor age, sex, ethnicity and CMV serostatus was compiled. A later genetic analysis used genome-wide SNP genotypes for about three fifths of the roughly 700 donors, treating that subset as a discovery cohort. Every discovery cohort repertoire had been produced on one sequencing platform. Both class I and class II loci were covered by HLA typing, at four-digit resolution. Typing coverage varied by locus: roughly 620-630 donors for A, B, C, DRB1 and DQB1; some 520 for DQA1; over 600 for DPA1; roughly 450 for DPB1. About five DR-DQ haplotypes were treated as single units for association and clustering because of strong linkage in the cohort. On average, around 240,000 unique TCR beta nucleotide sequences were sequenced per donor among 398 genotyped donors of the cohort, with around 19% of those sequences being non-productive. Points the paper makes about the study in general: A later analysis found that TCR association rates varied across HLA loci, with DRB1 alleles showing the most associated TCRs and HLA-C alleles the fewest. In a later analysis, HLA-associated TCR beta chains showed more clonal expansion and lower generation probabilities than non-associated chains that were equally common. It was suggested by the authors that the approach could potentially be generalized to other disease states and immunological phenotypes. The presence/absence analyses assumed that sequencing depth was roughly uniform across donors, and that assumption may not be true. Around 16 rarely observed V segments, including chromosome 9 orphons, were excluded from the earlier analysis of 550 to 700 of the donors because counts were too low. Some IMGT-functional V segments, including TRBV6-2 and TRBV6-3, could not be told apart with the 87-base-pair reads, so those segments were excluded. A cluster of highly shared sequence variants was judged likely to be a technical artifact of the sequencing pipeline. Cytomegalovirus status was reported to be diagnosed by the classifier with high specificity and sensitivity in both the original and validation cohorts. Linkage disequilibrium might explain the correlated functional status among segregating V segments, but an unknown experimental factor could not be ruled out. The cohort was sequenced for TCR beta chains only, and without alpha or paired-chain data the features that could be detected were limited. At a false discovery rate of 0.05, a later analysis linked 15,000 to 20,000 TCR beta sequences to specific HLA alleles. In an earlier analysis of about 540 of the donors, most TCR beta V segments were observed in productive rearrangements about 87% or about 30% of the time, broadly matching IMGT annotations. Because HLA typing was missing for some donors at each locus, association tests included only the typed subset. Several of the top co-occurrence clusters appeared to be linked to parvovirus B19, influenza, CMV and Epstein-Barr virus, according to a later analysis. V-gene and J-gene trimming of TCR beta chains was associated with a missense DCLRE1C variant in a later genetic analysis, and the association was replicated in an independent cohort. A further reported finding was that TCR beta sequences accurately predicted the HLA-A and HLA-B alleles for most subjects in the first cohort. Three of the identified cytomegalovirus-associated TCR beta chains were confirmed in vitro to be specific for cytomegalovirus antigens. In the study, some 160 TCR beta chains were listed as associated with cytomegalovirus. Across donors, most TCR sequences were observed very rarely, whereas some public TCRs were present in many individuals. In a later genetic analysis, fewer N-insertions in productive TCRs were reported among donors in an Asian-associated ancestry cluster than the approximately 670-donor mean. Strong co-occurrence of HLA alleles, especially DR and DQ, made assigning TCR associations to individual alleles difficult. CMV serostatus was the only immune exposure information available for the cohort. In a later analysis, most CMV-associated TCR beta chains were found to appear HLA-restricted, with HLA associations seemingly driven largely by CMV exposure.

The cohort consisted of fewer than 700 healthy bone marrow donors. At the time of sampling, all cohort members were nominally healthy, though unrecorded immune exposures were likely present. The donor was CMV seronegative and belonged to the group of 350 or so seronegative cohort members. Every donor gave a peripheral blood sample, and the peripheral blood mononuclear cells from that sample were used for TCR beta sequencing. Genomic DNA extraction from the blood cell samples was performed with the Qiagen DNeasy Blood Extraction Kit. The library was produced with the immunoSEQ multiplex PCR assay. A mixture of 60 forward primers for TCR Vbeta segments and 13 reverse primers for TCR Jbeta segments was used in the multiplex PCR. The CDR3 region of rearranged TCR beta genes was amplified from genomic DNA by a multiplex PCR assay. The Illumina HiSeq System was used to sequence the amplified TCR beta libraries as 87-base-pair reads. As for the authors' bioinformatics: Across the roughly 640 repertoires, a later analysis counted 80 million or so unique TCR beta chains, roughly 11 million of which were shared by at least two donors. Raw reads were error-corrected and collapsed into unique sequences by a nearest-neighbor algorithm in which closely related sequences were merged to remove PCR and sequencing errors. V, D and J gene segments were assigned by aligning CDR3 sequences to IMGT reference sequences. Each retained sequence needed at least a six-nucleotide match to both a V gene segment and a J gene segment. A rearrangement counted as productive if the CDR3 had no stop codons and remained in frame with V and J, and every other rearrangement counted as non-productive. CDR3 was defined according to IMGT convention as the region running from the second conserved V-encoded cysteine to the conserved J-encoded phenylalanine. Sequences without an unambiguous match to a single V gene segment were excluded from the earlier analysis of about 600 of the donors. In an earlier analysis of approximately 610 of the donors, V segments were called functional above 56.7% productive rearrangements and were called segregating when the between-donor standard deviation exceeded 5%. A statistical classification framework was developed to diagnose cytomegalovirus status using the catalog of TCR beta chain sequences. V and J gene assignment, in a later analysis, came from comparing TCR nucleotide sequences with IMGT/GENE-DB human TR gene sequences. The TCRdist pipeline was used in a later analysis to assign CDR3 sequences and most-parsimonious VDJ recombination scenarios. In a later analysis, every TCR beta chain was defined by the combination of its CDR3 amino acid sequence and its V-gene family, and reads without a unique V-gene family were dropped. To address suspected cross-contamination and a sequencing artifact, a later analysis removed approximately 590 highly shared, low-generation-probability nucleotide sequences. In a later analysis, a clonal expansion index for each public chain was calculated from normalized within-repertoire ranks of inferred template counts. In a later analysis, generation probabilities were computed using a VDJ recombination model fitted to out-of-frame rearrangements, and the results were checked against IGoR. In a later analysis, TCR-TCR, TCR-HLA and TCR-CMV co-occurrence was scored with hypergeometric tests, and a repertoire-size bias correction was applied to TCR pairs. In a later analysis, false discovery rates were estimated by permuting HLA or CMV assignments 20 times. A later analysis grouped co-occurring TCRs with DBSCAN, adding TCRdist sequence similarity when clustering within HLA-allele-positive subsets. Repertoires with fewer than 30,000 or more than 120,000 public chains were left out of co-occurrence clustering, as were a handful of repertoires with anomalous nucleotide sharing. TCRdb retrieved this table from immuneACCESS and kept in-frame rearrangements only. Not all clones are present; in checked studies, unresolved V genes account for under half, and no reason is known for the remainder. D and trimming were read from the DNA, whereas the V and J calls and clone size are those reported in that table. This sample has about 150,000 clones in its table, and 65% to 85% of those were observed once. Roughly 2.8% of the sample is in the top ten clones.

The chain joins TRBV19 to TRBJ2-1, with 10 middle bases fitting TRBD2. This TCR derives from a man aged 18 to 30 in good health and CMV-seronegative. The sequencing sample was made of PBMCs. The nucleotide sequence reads TGTGCCAGTACGATGGCTAGCGGGGGACATGGTGAGCAGTTCTTC. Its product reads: CASTMASGGHGEQFF.